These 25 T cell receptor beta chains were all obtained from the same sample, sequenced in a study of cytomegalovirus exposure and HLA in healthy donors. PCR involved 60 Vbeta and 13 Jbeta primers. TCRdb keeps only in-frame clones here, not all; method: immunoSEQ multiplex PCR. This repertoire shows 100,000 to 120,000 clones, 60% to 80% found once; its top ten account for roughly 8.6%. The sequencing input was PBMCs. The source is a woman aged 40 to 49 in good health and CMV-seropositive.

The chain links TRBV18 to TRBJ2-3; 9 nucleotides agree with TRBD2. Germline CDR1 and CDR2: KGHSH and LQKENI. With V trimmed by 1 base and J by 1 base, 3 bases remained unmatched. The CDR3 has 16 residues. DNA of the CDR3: TGTGCCAGCTCACCACTAGCGGGGGTGGGCACAGATACGCAGTATTTT. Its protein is CASSPLAGVGTDTQYF. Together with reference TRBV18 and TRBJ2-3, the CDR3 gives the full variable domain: NAGVMQNPRHLVRRRGQEARLRCSPMKGHSHVYWYRQLPEEGLKFMVYLQKENIIDESGMPKERFSAEFPKEGPSILRIQQVVRGDSAAYFCASSPLAGVGTDTQYFGPGTRLTVL.

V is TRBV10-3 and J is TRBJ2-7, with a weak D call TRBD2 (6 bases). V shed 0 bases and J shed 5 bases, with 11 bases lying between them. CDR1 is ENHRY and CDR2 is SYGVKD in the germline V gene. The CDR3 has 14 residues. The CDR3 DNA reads TGTGCCATCAGTGAGTCCCGGGAGATAAACGAGCAGTACTTC. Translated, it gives CAISESREINEQYF.

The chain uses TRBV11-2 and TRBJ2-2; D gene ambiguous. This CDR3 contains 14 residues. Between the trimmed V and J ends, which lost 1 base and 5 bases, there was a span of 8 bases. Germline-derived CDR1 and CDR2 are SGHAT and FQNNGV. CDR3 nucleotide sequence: TGTGCCAGCAGCTTAGGGTACGGTACCGGGGAGCTGTTTTTT. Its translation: CASSLGYGTGELFF.

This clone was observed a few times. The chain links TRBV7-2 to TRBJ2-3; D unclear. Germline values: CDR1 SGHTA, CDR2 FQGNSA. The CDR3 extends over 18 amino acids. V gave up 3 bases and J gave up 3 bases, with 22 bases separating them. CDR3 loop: CASSFPLVSSPSTDTQYF. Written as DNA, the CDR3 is TGTGCCAGCAGCTTCCCCCTAGTAAGTTCTCCGTCGACAGATACGCAGTATTTT.

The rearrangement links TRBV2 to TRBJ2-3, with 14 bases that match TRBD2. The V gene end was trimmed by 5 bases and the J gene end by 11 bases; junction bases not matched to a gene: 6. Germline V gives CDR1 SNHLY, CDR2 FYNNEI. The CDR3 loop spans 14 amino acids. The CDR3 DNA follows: TGTGCCAGCAGTCGACTAGCGGGGGGGGCTGGGCAGTATTTT. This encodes CASSRLAGGAGQYF.

The CDR3 nucleotides are TGTGCCAGCAGCTTCACCATAAACAGGGGGCAGGGGGACAATGAGCAGTTCTTC. This sequence encodes CASSFTINRGQGDNEQFF. The genes are TRBV5-6 and TRBJ2-1, with 9 positions matching TRBD1. This CDR3 spans 18 amino acids. Trimming at V came to 2 bases and at J to 5 bases, leaving 14 bases not matched to a gene. CDR1 is SGHDT, CDR2 YYEEEE, per germline.

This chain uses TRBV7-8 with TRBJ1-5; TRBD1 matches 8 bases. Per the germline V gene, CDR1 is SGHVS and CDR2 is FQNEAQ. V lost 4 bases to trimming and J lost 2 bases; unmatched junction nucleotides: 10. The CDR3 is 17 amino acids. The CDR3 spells CASSSIRRGRGNQPQHF. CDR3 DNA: TGTGCCAGCAGCTCGATTCGCAGGGGGCGCGGCAATCAGCCCCAGCATTTT.

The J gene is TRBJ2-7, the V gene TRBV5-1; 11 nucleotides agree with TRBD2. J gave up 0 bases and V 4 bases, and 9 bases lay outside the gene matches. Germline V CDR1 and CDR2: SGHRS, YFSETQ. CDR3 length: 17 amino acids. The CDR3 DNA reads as TGCGCCAGCAGCCCCAGGACTAGCGGGCCCTTCTCCTACGAGCAGTACTTC. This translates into CASSPRTSGPFSYEQYF.

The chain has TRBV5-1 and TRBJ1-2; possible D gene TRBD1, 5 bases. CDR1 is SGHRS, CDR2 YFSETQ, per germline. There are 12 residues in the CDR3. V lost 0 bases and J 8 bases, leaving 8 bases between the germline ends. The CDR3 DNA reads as TGCGCCAGCAGCTTGGAGCAGGGAGGCTACACCTTC. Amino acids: CASSLEQGGYTF.

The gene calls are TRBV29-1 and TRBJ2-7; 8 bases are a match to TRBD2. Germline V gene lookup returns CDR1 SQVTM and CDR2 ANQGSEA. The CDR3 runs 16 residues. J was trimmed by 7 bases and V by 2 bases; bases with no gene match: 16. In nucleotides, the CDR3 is TGCAGCGTTGAACGCCAGCGGGAGATGACTAATCTGGAGCAGTACTTC. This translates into CSVERQREMTNLEQYF.

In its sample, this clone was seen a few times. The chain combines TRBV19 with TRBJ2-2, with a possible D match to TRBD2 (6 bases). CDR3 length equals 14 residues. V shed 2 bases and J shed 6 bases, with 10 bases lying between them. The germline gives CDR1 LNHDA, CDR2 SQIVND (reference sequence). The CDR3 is CASSIIGGSGELFF. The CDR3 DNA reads TGTGCCAGTAGTATAATAGGAGGGTCCGGGGAGCTGTTTTTT. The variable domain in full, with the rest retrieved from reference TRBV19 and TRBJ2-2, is DGGITQSPKYLFRKEGQNVTLSCEQNLNHDAMYWYRQDPGQGLRLIYYSQIVNDFQKGDIAEGYSVSREKKESFPLTVTSAQKNPTAFYLCASSIIGGSGELFFGEGSRLTVL.

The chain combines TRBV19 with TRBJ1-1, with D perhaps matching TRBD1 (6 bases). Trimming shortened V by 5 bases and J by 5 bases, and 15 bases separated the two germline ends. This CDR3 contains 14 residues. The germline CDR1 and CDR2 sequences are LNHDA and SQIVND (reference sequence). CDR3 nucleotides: TGTGCCAGTAGTTACAGGGACGGAAAAACTGAAGCTTTCTTT. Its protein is CASSYRDGKTEAFF.

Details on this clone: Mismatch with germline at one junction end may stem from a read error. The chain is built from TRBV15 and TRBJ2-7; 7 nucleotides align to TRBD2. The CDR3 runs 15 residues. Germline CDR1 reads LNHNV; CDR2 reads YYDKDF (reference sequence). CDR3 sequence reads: CATPRFGGGTYGQYF. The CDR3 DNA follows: TGTGCCACCCCACGATTTGGGGGGGGAACCTACGGGCAGTACTTC.

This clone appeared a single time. The CDR3 region has the DNA TGTGCCAGTAGTCTCCGGGACAGGGGGCTGGATGGCTACACCTTC. Encoded protein: CASSLRDRGLDGYTF. The chain uses TRBV19 and TRBJ1-2, with TRBD1 matching 12 bases. The trim removed 5 bases at V and 6 bases at J, leaving 7 bases unmatched. The CDR3 consists of 15 residues. Germline lookup yields CDR1 LNHDA and CDR2 SQIVND (reference sequence).

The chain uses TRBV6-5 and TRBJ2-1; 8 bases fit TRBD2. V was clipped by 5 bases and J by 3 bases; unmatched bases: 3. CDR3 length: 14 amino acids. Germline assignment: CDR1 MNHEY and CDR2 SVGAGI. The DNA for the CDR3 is TGTGCCAGCAGTCTACTAGCGGACTACAATGAGCAGTTCTTC. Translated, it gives CASSLLADYNEQFF.

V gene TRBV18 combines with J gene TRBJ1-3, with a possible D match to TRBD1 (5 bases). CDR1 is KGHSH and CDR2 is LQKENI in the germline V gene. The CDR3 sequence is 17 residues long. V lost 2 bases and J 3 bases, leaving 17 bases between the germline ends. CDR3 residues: CASSPVRSQAGGNTIYF. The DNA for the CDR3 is TGTGCCAGCTCACCAGTCCGTTCACAGGCCGGTGGAAACACCATATATTTT.

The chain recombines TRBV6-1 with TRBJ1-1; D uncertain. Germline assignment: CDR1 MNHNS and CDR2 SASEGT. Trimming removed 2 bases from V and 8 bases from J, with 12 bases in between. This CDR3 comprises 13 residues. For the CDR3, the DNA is TGTGCCAGCAGTGAAAGGCAGGCTACCGAAGCTTTCTTT. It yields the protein CASSERQATEAFF.

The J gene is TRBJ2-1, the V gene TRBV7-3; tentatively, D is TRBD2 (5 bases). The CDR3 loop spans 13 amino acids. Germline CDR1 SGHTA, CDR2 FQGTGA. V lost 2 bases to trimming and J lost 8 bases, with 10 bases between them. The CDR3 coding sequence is TGTGCCAGCAGCTTAGGAGCGGCCTATGAGCAGTTCTTC. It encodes CASSLGAAYEQFF. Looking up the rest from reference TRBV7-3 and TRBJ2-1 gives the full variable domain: GAGVSQTPSNKVTEKGKYVELRCDPISGHTALYWYRQSLGQGPEFLIYFQGTGAADDSGLPNDRFFAVRPEGSVSTLKIQRTERGDSAVYLCASSLGAAYEQFFGPGTRLTVL.

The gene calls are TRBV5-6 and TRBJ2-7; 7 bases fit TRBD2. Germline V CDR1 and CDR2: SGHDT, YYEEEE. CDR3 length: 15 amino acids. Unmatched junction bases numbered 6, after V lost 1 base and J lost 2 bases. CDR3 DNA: TGTGCCAGCAGCTTGTGGCGGGAGATCACCTACGAGCAGTACTTC. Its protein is CASSLWREITYEQYF.

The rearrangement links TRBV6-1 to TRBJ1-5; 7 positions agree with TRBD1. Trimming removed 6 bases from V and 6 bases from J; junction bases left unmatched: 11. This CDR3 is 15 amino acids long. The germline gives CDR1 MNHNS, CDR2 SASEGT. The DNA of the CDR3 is TGTGCCAGCAGGGGAGGAGGGGGCGAGAGTCAGCCCCAGCATTTT. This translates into CASRGGGGESQPQHF.

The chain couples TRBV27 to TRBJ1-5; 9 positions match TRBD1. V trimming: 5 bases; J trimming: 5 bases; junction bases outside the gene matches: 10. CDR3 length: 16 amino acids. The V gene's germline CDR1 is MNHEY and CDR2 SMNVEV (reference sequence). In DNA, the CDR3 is TGTGCCAGCAGTATAACCGGGACAGGGCTATATCAGCCCCAGCATTTT. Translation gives CASSITGTGLYQPQHF.

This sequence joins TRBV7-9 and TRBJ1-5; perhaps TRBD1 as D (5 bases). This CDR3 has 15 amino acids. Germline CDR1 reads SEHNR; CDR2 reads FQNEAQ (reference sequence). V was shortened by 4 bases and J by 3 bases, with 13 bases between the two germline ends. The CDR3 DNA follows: TGTGCCAGCAGCTCGAAAGGGGTTGCCAATCAGCCCCAGCATTTT. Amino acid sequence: CASSSKGVANQPQHF.

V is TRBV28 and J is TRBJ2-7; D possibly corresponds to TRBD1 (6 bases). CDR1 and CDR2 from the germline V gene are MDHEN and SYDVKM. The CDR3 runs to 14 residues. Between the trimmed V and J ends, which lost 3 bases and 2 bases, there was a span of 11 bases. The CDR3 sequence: CASSLHRAPYEQYF. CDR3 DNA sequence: TGTGCCAGCAGTTTGCACAGGGCCCCCTACGAGCAGTACTTC.

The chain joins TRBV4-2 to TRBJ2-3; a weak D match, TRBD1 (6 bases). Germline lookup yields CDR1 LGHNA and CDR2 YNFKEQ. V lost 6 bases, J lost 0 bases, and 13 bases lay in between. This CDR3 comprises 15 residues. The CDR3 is CASRGDTSSTDTQYF. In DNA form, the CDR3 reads TGTGCCAGCAGGGGGGACACCTCCAGCACAGATACGCAGTATTTT.

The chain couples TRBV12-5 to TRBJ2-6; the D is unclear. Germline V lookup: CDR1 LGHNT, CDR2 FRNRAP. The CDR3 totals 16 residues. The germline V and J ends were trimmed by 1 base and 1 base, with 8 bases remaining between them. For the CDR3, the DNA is TGTGCTAGTGGTTTGGAGCTGTCGTCTGGGGCCAACGTCCTGACTTTC. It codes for CASGLELSSGANVLTF.